The present T cell receptor (beta chain) was sequenced within a study of blood T cell repertoires in COVID-19. As for the study in general: The cDNA or gDNA used as material had been derived from T cells, B-cell-depleted T cells, or PBMCs.

In the authors' methods: Researchers report that nucleated cell counts were estimated from reference gene primer amplification. The assay was immunoSEQ multiplex PCR, and TCRdb's table has in-frame clones only and misses some. The DNA gave D and trimming, while V, J and clone size come from that table. The table shows over 450,000 clones, with about 88% occurring only once. Patients of the Seattle cohort, enrolled during active infection, were followed longitudinally. V was clipped by 7 bases and J by 7 bases, with 17 bases between them. Looked up from germline, CDR1 is MNHNY and CDR2 is SVGAGI (reference sequence). The length of the CDR3 is 14 residues.

The sequenced sample consisted of peripheral blood. This sequence originates from a woman aged 50 to 60 with COVID-19, enrolled during active disease. This chain uses TRBV6-6 with TRBJ2-1; TRBD2 is a possible D gene (7 bases). The CDR3: CASTHGGRVNEQFF. CDR3 bases: TGTGCCAGCACCCACGGGGGGCGGGTGAATGAGCAGTTCTTC.